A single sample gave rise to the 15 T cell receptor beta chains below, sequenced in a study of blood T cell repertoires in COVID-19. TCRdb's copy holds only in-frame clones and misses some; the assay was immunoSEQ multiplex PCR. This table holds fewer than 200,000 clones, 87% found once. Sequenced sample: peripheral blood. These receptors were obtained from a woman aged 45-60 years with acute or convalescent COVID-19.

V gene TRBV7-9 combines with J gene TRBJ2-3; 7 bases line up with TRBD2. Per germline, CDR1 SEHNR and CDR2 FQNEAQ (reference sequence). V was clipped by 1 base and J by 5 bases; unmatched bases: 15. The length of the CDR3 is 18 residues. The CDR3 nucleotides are TGTGCCAGCAGCTTAGGGAGGGGAGGGGCTCCTCCCGAAGATACGCAGTATTTT. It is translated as CASSLGRGGAPPEDTQYF. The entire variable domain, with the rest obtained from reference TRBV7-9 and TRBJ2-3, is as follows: DTGVSQNPRHKITKRGQNVTFRCDPISEHNRLYWYRQTLGQGPEFLTYFQNEAQLEKSRLLSDRFSAERPKGSFSTLEIQRTEQGDSAMYLCASSLGRGGAPPEDTQYFGPGTRLTVL.

The CDR3 sequence: CASTVSGGSYNEQFF. The CDR3, as DNA: TGTGCCAGCACAGTGAGCGGGGGCTCCTACAATGAGCAGTTCTTC. V is TRBV7-3 and J is TRBJ2-1, with 8 bases that match TRBD2. The CDR3 is 15 amino acids. CDR1 SGHTA and CDR2 FQGTGA come from the germline V gene. Trimming took 7 bases from V and 0 from J; bases not matched to a gene: 5.

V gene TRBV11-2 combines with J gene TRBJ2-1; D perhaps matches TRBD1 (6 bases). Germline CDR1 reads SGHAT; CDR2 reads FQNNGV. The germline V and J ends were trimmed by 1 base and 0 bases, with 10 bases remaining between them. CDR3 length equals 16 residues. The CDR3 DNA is TGTGCCAGCAGCTTAGTCGGGGACAACTCCTACAATGAGCAGTTCTTC. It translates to CASSLVGDNSYNEQFF.

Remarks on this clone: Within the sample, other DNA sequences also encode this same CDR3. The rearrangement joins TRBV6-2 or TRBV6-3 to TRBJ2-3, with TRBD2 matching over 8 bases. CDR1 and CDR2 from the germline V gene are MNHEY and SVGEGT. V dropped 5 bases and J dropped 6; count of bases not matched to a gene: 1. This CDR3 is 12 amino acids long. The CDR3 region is CASSRGRDTQYF. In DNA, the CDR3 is TGTGCCAGCAGTCGCGGGAGGGATACGCAGTATTTT.

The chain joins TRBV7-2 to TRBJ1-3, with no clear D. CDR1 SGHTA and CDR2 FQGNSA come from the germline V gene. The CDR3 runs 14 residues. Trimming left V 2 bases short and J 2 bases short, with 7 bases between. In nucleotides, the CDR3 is TGTGCCAGCAGCTTAAAGTCAGCTGGAAACACCATATATTTT. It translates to CASSLKSAGNTIYF. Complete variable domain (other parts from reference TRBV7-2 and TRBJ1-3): GAGVSQSPSNKVTEKGKDVELRCDPISGHTALYWYRQSLGQGLEFLIYFQGNSAPDKSGLPSDRFSAERTGGSVSTLTIQRTQQEDSAVYLCASSLKSAGNTIYFGEGSWLTVV.

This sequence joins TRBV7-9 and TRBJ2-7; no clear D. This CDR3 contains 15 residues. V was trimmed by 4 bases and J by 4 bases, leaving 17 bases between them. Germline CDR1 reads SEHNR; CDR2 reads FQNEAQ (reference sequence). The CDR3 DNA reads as TGTGCCAGCAGCTCCCCTGAGACGGTACAGTACGAGCAGTACTTC. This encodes CASSSPETVQYEQYF.

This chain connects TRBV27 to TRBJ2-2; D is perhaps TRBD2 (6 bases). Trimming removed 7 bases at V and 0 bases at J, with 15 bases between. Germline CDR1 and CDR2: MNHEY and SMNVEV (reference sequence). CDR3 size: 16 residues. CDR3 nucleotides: TGTGCCAGCACTCCGGGGGTTCACTCGAACACCGGGGAGCTGTTTTTT. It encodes CASTPGVHSNTGELFF.

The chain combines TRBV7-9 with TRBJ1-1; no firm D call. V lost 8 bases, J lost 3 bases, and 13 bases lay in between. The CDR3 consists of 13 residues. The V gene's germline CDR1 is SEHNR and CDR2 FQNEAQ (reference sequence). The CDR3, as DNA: TGTGCCAGCGGGTTGGGAGGGCACACTGAAGCTTTCTTT. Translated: CASGLGGHTEAFF.

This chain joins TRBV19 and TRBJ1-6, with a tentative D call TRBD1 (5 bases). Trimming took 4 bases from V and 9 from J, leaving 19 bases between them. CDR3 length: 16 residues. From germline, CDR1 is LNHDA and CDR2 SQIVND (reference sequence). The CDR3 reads CASSTPTRVRSSPLHF. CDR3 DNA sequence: TGTGCCAGTAGTACGCCAACCAGGGTCCGGAGTTCACCCCTCCACTTT.

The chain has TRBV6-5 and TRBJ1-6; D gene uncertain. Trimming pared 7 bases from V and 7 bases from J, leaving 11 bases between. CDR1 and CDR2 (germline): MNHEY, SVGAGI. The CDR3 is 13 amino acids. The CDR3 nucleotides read TGTGCCAGCACCTATGGGCCAAATTCACCCCTCCACTTT. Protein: CASTYGPNSPLHF.

The CDR3 coding sequence is TGTGCCAGCAGCCCCACAGTTAGCGGGGGGCTGGATACGCAGTATTTT. Protein: CASSPTVSGGLDTQYF. The chain has TRBV13 and TRBJ2-3; 10 bases align to TRBD2. In germline, CDR1 is PRHDT, CDR2 FYEKMQ (reference sequence). The CDR3 sequence is 16 residues long. The trim removed 5 bases at V and 6 bases at J, leaving 11 bases unmatched.

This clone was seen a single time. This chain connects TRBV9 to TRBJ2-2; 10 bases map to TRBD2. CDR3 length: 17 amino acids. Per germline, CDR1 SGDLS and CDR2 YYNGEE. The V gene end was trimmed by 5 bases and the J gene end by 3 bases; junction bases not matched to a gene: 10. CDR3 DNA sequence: TGTGCCAGCAGGGACTCCATCGGGACTAGCGACACCGGGGAGCTGTTTTTT. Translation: CASRDSIGTSDTGELFF.

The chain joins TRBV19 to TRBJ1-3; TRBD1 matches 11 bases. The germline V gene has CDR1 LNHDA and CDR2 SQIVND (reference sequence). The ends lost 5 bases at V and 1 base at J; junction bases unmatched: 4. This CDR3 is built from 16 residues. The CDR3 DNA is TGTGCCAGTAGTCCCGGACAGGGGGCATCTGGAAACACCATATATTTT. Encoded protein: CASSPGQGASGNTIYF.

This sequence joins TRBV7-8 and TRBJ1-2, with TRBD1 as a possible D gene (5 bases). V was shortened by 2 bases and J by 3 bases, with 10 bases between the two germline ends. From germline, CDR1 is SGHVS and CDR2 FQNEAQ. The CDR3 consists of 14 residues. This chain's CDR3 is CASSLSDSYYGYTF. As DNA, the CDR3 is TGTGCCAGCAGCTTAAGCGACAGCTACTATGGCTACACCTTC.

The CDR3 sequence: CASSWDLNTEAFF. CDR3 in DNA: TGTGCCAGCAGCTGGGACTTGAACACTGAAGCTTTCTTT. The chain recombines TRBV5-5 with TRBJ1-1, with D perhaps TRBD1 (5 bases). Between the trimmed V and J ends, which lost 3 bases and 0 bases, there was a span of 6 bases. The CDR3 is 13 amino acids. Germline V gene lookup returns CDR1 SGHKS and CDR2 YYEKEE (reference sequence).